Listed below are T cell receptor beta chains from one sample, sequenced in a study of cytomegalovirus exposure and HLA in healthy donors. Data came from immunoSEQ multiplex PCR; TCRdb stores just in-frame clones and leaves some out. This sample carries roughly 54,000 clones, about two thirds of them seen once, and the ten largest clones take 15% to 20%. Sample: PBMCs. These TCRs come from a woman aged 55-75 years in good health and CMV-seropositive. Both conserved end residues are part of each CDR3. Fields, in order: V gene, D gene, clone size, J gene, CDR3 protein, CDR3 DNA. A D gene is named only where the DNA matches it firmly. A row's size may be missing; if present it is once, few, many or a size class.

>TRBV10-1|NA|NA|TRBJ2-5
CASSDRSTGTQYF
TGCGCCAGCAGTGACAGGAGCACAGGGACCCAGTACTTC
>TRBV5-1|TRBD2|NA|TRBJ2-1
CASSYRTSGIYNEQFF
TGCGCCAGCAGCTACAGGACTAGCGGGATATACAATGAGCAGTTCTTC
>TRBV4-1|TRBD1|NA|TRBJ2-5
CASSQDRTGGETQYF
TGCGCCAGCAGCCAAGATCGGACAGGGGGAGAGACCCAGTACTTC
>TRBV23-1|TRBD1|NA|TRBJ1-2
CASSRRQGGYGYTF
TGCGCCAGCAGTCGGAGACAGGGCGGTTATGGCTACACCTTC
>TRBV6-5|TRBD1|few|TRBJ1-6
CASSKAGTVNSPLHF
TGTGCCAGCAGTAAGGCGGGGACAGTTAATTCACCCCTCCACTTT
>TRBV7-2|NA|NA|TRBJ2-7
CASSSRQGGYEQYF
TGTGCCAGCAGCTCCCGACAAGGAGGATACGAGCAGTACTTC
>TRBV7-6|TRBD2|NA|TRBJ2-7
CASSLAGLGTSGAYEQYF
TGTGCCAGCAGCTTAGCGGGCCTCGGGACTAGCGGTGCCTACGAGCAGTACTTC
>TRBV5-4|TRBD2|NA|TRBJ2-7
CASSLDGGGAGEQYF
TGTGCCAGCAGCTTGGATGGCGGGGGGGCCGGCGAGCAGTACTTC
>TRBV7-2|TRBD1|NA|TRBJ1-2
CASNRGDRGRGYTF
TGTGCCAGCAACAGGGGAGACAGGGGGCGCGGCTACACCTTC
>TRBV9|NA|NA|TRBJ2-3
CASSVGTITDTQYF
TGTGCCAGCAGCGTAGGGACTATCACAGATACGCAGTATTTT
>TRBV2|TRBD1|few|TRBJ1-6
CASSEAGTGAVDSPLHF
TGTGCCAGCAGTGAAGCGGGAACAGGGGCAGTCGATTCACCCCTCCACTTT
>TRBV4-1|NA|few|TRBJ2-7
CASSSDSTSYEQYF
TGCGCCAGCAGCTCGGACAGTACCTCCTACGAGCAGTACTTC
>TRBV7-2|NA|NA|TRBJ2-1
CASSFGTVYNEQFF
TGTGCCAGCAGCTTCGGGACTGTCTACAATGAGCAGTTCTTC
>TRBV29-1|NA|NA|TRBJ1-1
CSVRDTPAEAFF
TGCAGCGTCAGGGACACCCCCGCTGAAGCTTTCTTT
>TRBV7-3|NA|NA|TRBJ2-7
CASSYVGGSYEQYF
TGTGCCAGCAGCTACGTGGGGGGCTCCTACGAGCAGTACTTC
>TRBV29-1|NA|NA|TRBJ1-1
CSVEGLGYTEAFF
TGCAGCGTTGAGGGGCTTGGGTACACTGAAGCTTTCTTT
>TRBV5-6|NA|NA|TRBJ2-2
CASSLLASGELFF
TGTGCCAGCAGCTTGCTAGCATCCGGGGAGCTGTTTTTT
>TRBV6-5|NA|few|TRBJ2-4
CASSYFPRSIQYF
TGTGCCAGCAGTTACTTCCCGAGGAGCATTCAGTACTTC
>TRBV4-3|TRBD1|NA|TRBJ1-1
CASSQNTGGAGTEAFF
TGCGCCAGCAGCCAAAATACAGGGGGCGCGGGCACTGAAGCTTTCTTT
>TRBV15|NA|NA|TRBJ1-1
CATSRESWRHTEAFF
TGTGCCACCAGCAGAGAAAGCTGGCGGCACACTGAAGCTTTCTTT
>TRBV2|NA|NA|TRBJ1-3
CASAAEGAGNTIYF
TGTGCTTCAGCCGCCGAAGGGGCTGGAAACACCATATATTTT
>TRBV6-6|NA|NA|TRBJ1-5
CASSNGGQPQHF
TGTGCCAGCAGTAACGGGGGACAGCCCCAGCATTTT